The T cell receptor beta chain under discussion was sequenced for a study of beta chain features in type 1 diabetes. Study findings and constraints: Across all four CD4+ subsets, people with type 1 diabetes showed modestly shorter TCRB CDR3s. A possible short-template PCR bias applies equally to patients and controls.

Reverse transcription of all isolated RNA meant that expressed TCRB transcripts were sequenced. The data were produced by immunoSEQ multiplex PCR, yet TCRdb's version contains in-frame clones alone and is incomplete. The repertoire has some 660,000 clones, around an eighth of them found once; the top ten carry approximately 0.039%. A word on this clone: Its matching antigen is unknown.

Via CD45RO/CCR7/CD25/CD127/CD95/CD27, cells of the CD4+ naive, central memory, regulatory and stem cell-like memory subsets were sorted. Each population that was sorted was more than 95% pure. Sequencing was performed on naive CD4+ T cells from blood. The sequence derives from a man aged 18 to 29 with type 1 diabetes.

In DNA form, the CDR3 reads TGTGCCAGCAGCCGAATCAAGGGGCTAGGTAATGAGCAGTTCTTC. Its protein product is CASSRIKGLGNEQFF. The chain employs TRBV4-2 and TRBJ2-1, with D possibly TRBD1 on 5 matching bases. Trimming pared 4 bases from V and 7 bases from J, leaving 17 bases between. The CDR3 consists of 15 residues. CDR1 and CDR2 (germline): LGHNA, YNFKEQ.